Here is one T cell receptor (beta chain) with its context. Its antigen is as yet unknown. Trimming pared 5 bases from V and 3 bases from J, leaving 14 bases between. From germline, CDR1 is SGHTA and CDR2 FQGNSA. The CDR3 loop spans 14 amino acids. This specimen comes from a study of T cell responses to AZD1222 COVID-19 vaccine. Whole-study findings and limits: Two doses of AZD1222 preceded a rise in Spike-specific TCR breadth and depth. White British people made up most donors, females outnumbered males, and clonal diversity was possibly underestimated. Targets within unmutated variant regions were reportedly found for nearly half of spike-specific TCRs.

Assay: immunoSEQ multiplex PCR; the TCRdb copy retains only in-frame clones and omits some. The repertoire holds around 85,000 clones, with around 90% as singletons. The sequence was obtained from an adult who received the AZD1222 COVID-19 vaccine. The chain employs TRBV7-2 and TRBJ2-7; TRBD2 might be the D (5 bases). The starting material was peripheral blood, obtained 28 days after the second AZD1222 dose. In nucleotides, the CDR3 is TGTGCCAGCAGCCTCGGACTCGCGAACTACGAGCAGTACTTC. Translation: CASSLGLANYEQYF.